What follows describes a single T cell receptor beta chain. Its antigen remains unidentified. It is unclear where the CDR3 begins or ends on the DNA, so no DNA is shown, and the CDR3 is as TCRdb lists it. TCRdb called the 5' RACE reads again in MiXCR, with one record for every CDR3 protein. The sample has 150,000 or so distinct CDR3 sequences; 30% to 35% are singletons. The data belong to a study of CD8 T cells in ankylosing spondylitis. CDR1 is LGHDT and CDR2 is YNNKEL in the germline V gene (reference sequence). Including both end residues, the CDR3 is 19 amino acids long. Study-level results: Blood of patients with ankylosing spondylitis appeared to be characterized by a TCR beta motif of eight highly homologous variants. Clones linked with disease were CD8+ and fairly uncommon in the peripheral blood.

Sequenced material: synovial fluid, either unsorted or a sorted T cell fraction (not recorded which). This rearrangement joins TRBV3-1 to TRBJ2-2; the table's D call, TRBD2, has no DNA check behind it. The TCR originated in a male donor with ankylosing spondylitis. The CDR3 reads CASSQAPGGSCPTPGSCFF.